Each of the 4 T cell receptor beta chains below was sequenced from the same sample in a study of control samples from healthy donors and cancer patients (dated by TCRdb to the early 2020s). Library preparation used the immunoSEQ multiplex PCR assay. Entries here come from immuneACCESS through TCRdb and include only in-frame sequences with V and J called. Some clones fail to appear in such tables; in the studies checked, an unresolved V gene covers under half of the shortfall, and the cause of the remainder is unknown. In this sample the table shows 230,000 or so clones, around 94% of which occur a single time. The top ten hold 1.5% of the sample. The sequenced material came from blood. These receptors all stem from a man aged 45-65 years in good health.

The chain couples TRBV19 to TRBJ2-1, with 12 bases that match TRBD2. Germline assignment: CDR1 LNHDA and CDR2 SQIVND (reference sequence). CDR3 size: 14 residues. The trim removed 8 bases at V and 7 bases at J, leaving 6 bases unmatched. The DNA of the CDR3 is TGTGCCAGTGGCCTAGCGGGGGGGCCTAATGAGCAGTTCTTC. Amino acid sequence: CASGLAGGPNEQFF. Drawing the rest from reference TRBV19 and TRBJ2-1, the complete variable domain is DGGITQSPKYLFRKEGQNVTLSCEQNLNHDAMYWYRQDPGQGLRLIYYSQIVNDFQKGDIAEGYSVSREKKESFPLTVTSAQKNPTAFYLCASGLAGGPNEQFFGPGTRLTVL.

The CDR3 reads CASSPTGLNYGYTF. In DNA, the CDR3 is TGTGCCAGCAGTCCAACCGGGCTAAACTATGGCTACACCTTC. This sequence joins TRBV5-4 and TRBJ1-2; no clear D gene. The CDR3 length is 14 residues. V was cut by 5 bases and J by 2 bases, with 13 bases left in between. The germline CDR1 and CDR2 sequences are SGHNT and YYREEE (reference sequence).

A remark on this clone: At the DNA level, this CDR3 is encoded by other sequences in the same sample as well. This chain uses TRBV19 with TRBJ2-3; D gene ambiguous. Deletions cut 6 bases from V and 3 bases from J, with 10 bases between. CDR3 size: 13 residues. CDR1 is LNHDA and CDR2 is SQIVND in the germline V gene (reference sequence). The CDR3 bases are TGTGCCAGTAGAAGAAGTGGAACAGATACGCAGTATTTT. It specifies CASRRSGTDTQYF. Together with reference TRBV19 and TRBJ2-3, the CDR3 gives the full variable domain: DGGITQSPKYLFRKEGQNVTLSCEQNLNHDAMYWYRQDPGQGLRLIYYSQIVNDFQKGDIAEGYSVSREKKESFPLTVTSAQKNPTAFYLCASRRSGTDTQYFGPGTRLTVL.

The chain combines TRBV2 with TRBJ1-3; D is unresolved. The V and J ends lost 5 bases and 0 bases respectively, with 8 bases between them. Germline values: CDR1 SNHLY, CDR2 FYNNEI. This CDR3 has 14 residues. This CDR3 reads CASSQEGSGNTIYF. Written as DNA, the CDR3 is TGTGCCAGCAGTCAGGAAGGCTCTGGAAACACCATATATTTT.